This T cell receptor (beta chain) emerged from a study of blood T cells in healthy people across ages. A minimum of 5 micrograms of total RNA was extracted per sample. Through a sample-barcoded 5' primer and a J-beta primer mix, a second PCR was run for roughly 7 to 12 cycles. Using its own MiXCR run on the 5' RACE reads, TCRdb lists one record per CDR3 protein. Of about 1.1 million distinct CDR3 sequences listed, around two fifths are singletons. There are a few counts of this clonotype. The CDR3 contains 14 residues. The V end lost 0 bases, the J end lost 8 bases, and 11 bases lay between the germline ends. The germline CDR1 and CDR2 sequences are SGHTA and FQGNSA.

Sequenced sample: blood. The TCR originated in a man aged 18 to 30 in good health. The chain uses TRBV7-2 and TRBJ2-1; D is uncertain. CDR3 residues: CASSLAGILDEQFF. CDR3 DNA: TGTGCCAGCAGCTTAGCTGGTATCCTGGATGAGCAGTTCTTC.